The rows below give T cell receptor beta chains drawn from one sample of a study of beta chain features in type 1 diabetes. Here immunoSEQ multiplex PCR was the method, and the copy in TCRdb shows in-frame clones only, minus some. The sample gives over 100,000 clones, approximately 37% of which show up once; more than 0.06% is in the top ten. Material for sequencing was stem cell memory CD4+ T cells from blood. The origin of the receptors is a woman aged 18 to 35 in good health. Both conserved end residues are part of each CDR3. A D gene is named only where the DNA matches it firmly. Not every row has a clone size; where given, it reads once, few, many or a size class.

>TRBJ1-1|TRBV19|TRBD1|15|-
TGTGCCAGTAGACCGGACAGGGGGCAGAACACTGAAGCTTTCTTT
CASRPDRGQNTEAFF
>TRBJ2-3|TRBV29-1|TRBD2|15|-
TGCAGCGTTGTGGTAGCGGGAACTAGCACAGATACGCAGTATTTT
CSVVVAGTSTDTQYF
>TRBJ2-1|TRBV6-6|-|14|-
TGTGCCAGCAGCCGGGACTCCCAATACAATGAGCAGTTCTTC
CASSRDSQYNEQFF
>TRBJ2-2|TRBV28|-|15|few
TGTGCCAGCAGCCCTTGGTTCGGGGGTACTGGGGAGCTGTTTTTT
CASSPWFGGTGELFF
>TRBJ1-2|TRBV18|TRBD1|16|-
TGTGCCAGCTCCTTTTTACGGACAGGGGACCACTATGGCTACACCTTC
CASSFLRTGDHYGYTF
>TRBJ2-3|TRBV7-2|TRBD1|12|few
TGTGCCAGCAGCTTCGACAGGGCGACGCAGTATTTT
CASSFDRATQYF
>TRBJ2-6|TRBV28|-|15|-
TGTGCCAGCAGCTCAGGGAGGCCTGGGGCCAACGTCCTGACTTTC
CASSSGRPGANVLTF
>TRBJ2-7|TRBV6-6|-|15|-
TGTGCCAGCAGTTCCGGAGCGGACGGATCCTACGAGCAGTACTTC
CASSSGADGSYEQYF
>TRBJ1-1|TRBV6-5|TRBD1|15|-
TGTGCCAGCAGGCCCTCCGGGACAGGGAAGACTGAAGCTTTCTTT
CASRPSGTGKTEAFF
>TRBJ2-1|TRBV7-9|-|11|many
TGTGCCAGCAGCCCGGGCAATGAGCAGTTCTTC
CASSPGNEQFF
>TRBJ2-3|TRBV2|-|11|few
TGTGCCAGCAGAGGACAAGCTACGCAGTATTTT
CASRGQATQYF
>TRBJ1-5|TRBV4-2|TRBD1|14|few
TGTGCCAGCAGCCAAGTTGCAGGGGGACAGCCCCAGCATTTT
CASSQVAGGQPQHF
>TRBJ2-1|TRBV9|-|15|-
TGTGCCAGCAGCCCCCGGGGGGCCCTATCCCCTGAGCAGTTCTTC
CASSPRGALSPEQFF
>TRBJ1-5|TRBV19|TRBD1|15|-
TGTGCCAGTAGTATTCCGGGACAGGGGCGTCAGCCCCAGCATTTT
CASSIPGQGRQPQHF
>TRBJ1-3|TRBV6-5|-|14|few
TGTGCCAGCAGTTACCTGAGGTCTGGAAACACCATATATTTT
CASSYLRSGNTIYF
>TRBJ2-6|TRBV28|-|15|few
TGTGCCAGCAGTTTTTCGGGGTCCGGGGCCAACGTCCTGACTTTC
CASSFSGSGANVLTF
>TRBJ2-2|TRBV18|-|16|-
TGTGCCAGCTCACCGCGCGGTGACCCTAACACCGGGGAGCTGTTTTTT
CASSPRGDPNTGELFF
>TRBJ2-5|TRBV5-4|-|13|-
TGTGCCAGCAGCTTGCAGGGGGGAGAGACCCAGTACTTC
CASSLQGGETQYF
>TRBJ2-1|TRBV11-2|TRBD2|16|few
TGTGCCAGCAGCTTAGATCCGTTAGCGGGAGGCAGGGAGCAGTTCTTC
CASSLDPLAGGREQFF
>TRBJ1-2|TRBV29-1|-|12|-
TGCAGCGTTGCGCGGACAACTTATGGCTACACCTTC
CSVARTTYGYTF
>TRBJ2-7|TRBV5-4|TRBD2|14|-
TGTGCCAGCAGCTCCGGGACTAGCGGTTACGAGCAGTACTTC
CASSSGTSGYEQYF
>TRBJ2-1|TRBV10-3|TRBD2|16|-
TGTGCCATCAGTAGTAGCGGGAGCTCAGGCGACAATGAGCAGTTCTTC
CAISSSGSSGDNEQFF
>TRBJ2-2|TRBV15|-|15|few
TGTGCCACCAGCAGAGACCCTTCGAGTACCGGGGAGCTGTTTTTT
CATSRDPSSTGELFF
>TRBJ2-1|TRBV19|-|15|few
TGTGCCAGTAGTATCTACTTGGGCGCCTACAATGAGCAGTTCTTC
CASSIYLGAYNEQFF
>TRBJ1-5|TRBV28|-|15|-
TGTGCCAGCAGTTTATTACAATATAGCAATCAGCCCCAGCATTTT
CASSLLQYSNQPQHF
>TRBJ2-5|TRBV7-6|TRBD2|14|-
TGTGCCAGCAGCTTCGGACTAGCCTCAGAGACCCAGTACTTC
CASSFGLASETQYF
>TRBJ1-5|TRBV7-8|-|17|few
TGTGCCAGCAGCTTAGAGGCGACAGCCCGGGCCAATCAGCCCCAGCATTTT
CASSLEATARANQPQHF
>TRBJ2-7|TRBV4-3|TRBD2|14|-
TGCGCCAGCAGCCGAGTGCGGGGGGGCCACGAGCAGTACTTC
CASSRVRGGHEQYF
>TRBJ1-1|TRBV2|TRBD1|15|-
TGTGCCAGCAGAGGGACAGGGCTCGTTAGAGCTGAAGCTTTCTTT
CASRGTGLVRAEAFF
>TRBJ2-7|TRBV7-9|-|17|-
TGTGCCAGCAGCCGCGCGGGGTTGGTCTTTAGCTCCTACGAGCAGTACTTC
CASSRAGLVFSSYEQYF
>TRBJ1-2|TRBV5-1|-|13|-
TGCGCCAGCAGCTTGACAGTTAACCTTGGCTACACCTTC
CASSLTVNLGYTF
>TRBJ2-7|TRBV13|-|14|-
TGTGCCAGCAGCTCAGGGGCGGGATACTACGAGCAGTACTTC
CASSSGAGYYEQYF
>TRBJ2-1|TRBV7-2|TRBD2|17|-
TGTGCCAGCAGCCTGACTAGCGGGAGGGCAAGGAACAATGAGCAGTTCTTC
CASSLTSGRARNNEQFF
>TRBJ2-7|TRBV28|TRBD2|13|few
TGTGCCAGCAGCCGGCTGGGGGGGAACGAGCAGTACTTC
CASSRLGGNEQYF
>TRBJ2-7|TRBV6-1|-|15|-
TGTGCCAGCAGACCATACAGGGGGGGTCCCTACGAGCAGTACTTC
CASRPYRGGPYEQYF
>TRBJ1-5|TRBV2|-|16|-
TGTGCCAGCAGTGAAGATGGCAGTTGGAGGGGTCAGCCCCAGCATTTT
CASSEDGSWRGQPQHF
>TRBJ2-5|TRBV6-1|TRBD1|14|few
TGTGCCAGCAGTCTACAGGGACAGCAAGAGACCCAGTACTTC
CASSLQGQQETQYF
>TRBJ1-2|TRBV6-5|-|15|-
TGTGCCAGCAGTTACGGAGGAACCAATAACTATGGCTACACCTTC
CASSYGGTNNYGYTF
>TRBJ2-3|TRBV28|-|15|-
TGTGCCAGCAGACAGGGTGGCAACACGGTGAATACGCAGTATTTT
CASRQGGNTVNTQYF
>TRBJ2-1|TRBV7-3|TRBD1|15|few
TGTGCCAGCAGCTTCCGGACAGGAACCTACAATGAGCAGTTCTTC
CASSFRTGTYNEQFF
>TRBJ2-3|TRBV28|TRBD2|14|-
TGTGCCAGCAGTTTGGCGGGAGTTGTGGATACGCAGTATTTT
CASSLAGVVDTQYF
>TRBJ2-7|TRBV7-9|TRBD1|12|-
TGTGCCAGCGGACAGGGTTACTACGAGCAGTACTTC
CASGQGYYEQYF
>TRBJ1-2|TRBV14|TRBD1|14|-
TGTGCCAGCAGCCCTAACAGGGGGAACTATGGCTACACCTTC
CASSPNRGNYGYTF
>TRBJ2-3|TRBV5-4|TRBD1|14|-
TGTGCCAGCACCCAGGGGGCGGACACAGATACGCAGTATTTT
CASTQGADTDTQYF
>TRBJ2-1|TRBV11-2|TRBD2|17|few
TGTGCCAGCAGCTTAGCTAGCGGGGCGATCTCCTACAATGAGCAGTTCTTC
CASSLASGAISYNEQFF
>TRBJ1-1|TRBV6-6|-|14|-
TGTGCCAGCAGTTCTGAAGTAAACGCGGCTGAAGCTTTCTTT
CASSSEVNAAEAFF
>TRBJ2-2|TRBV5-1|TRBD1|16|-
TGCGCCAGCAGCTTGGGGGACAGGGGTCACACCGGGGAGCTGTTTTTT
CASSLGDRGHTGELFF